This T cell receptor beta chain was documented in a study of T-cell reconstitution after alpha-beta-depleted transplantation in children (TCRdb year 2016). As for the study more broadly: Using TCR repertoire profiling, the study followed T-cell immune reconstitution in a quantitative way in children after TCRalphabeta/CD19-depleted allogeneic hematopoietic cell transplantation.

The library was prepared using PCR. The listed sequencing device is Illumina HiSeq 2500. TCR libraries were prepared with molecular barcoding, using unique molecular identifiers to normalize TCRbeta repertoire quantification. TCRdb ran its own pipeline on the public reads, namely fastp trimming at Q25 and MiXCR clone calling, and kept in-frame beta chains. Identical CDR3 proteins give one entry, which carries the most common genes and DNA. The table for this sample lists about 610,000 distinct CDR3 sequences; 27% of them were counted only once. Of the sample, 30% to 40% falls within the top ten clones. Sample treatment or condition, as interpreted from the label and publication: allogeneic hematopoietic cell transplantation with graft depleted of TCRalphabeta T cells and CD19 B cells. The transplant recipients were children given TCRalphabeta/CD19-depleted allogeneic hematopoietic cell grafts. CDR1 and CDR2 (LGHDT, YNNKEL) derive from the germline V gene (reference sequence). At the junction V is shortened by 0 bases and J by 3 bases; bases outside the gene matches: 7. The CDR3 holds 17 amino acids from the cysteine to the phenylalanine. Only the CDR3 DNA stays, 51 bases, in frame from base 1.

What the work shows at the level of the full study, not this receptor alone: Hyperexpanded clone frequencies declined over subsequent months; after one year, T-cell counts and TCRbeta diversity were mostly attributed to newly produced T cells. About two months after transplant, the apparently early recovery of alphabetaT-cell counts reportedly depended on just several hundred clones that had expanded rapidly and came from non-depleted graft cells. In some patients, the high TCRbeta diversity seen at day 60 was put down to recipient T cells and intrathymic progenitors that had survived conditioning.

This clonotype was counted a few times. Its specific antigen is unknown. No much larger clone is present one base from it, and per-base qualities are unavailable. This TCR derives from a boy under two years old with Wiskott-Aldrich syndrome, due to receive a stem cell transplant. Sequencing was performed on PBMCs, taken before TCRalphabeta/CD19-depleted stem cell transplant. This chain is built from TRBV3-1 and TRBJ2-3; 9 nucleotides in the junction match TRBD2. The nucleotide sequence reads TGTGCCAGCAGCCAAGAGAGGCTAGCGGGAAGGACAGATACGCAGTATTTT. This encodes CASSQERLAGRTDTQYF.